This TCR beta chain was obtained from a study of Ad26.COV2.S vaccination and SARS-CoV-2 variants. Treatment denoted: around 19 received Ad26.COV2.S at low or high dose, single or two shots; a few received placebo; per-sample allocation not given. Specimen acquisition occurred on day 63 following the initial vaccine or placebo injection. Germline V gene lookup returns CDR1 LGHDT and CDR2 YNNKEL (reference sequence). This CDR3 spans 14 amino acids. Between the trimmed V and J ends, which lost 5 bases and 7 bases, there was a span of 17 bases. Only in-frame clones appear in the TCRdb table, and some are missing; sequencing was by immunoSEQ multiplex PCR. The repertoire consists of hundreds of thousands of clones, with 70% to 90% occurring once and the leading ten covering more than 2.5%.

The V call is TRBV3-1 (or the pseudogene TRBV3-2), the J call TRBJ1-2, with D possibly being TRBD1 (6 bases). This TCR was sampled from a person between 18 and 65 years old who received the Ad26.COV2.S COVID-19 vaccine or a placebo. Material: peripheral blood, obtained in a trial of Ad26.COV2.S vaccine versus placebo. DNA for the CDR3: TGTGCCAGCAGCTCCCCGAGGGGGGAGAGTGGCTACACCTTC. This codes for CASSSPRGESGYTF.